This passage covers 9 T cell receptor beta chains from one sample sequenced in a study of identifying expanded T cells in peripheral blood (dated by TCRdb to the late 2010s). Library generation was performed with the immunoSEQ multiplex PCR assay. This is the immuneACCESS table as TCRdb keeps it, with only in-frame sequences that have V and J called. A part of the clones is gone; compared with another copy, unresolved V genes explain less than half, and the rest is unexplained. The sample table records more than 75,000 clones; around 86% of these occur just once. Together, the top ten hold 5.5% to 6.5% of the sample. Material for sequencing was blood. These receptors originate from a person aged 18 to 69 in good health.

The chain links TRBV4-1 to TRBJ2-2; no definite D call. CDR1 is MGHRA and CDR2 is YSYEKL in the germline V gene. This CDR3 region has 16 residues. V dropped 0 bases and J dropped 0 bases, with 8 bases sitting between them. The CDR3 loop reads CASSQDGRANTGELFF. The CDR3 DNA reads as TGCGCCAGCAGCCAAGACGGCCGAGCGAACACCGGGGAGCTGTTTTTT.

The chain's CDR3 is CASSSAGTGAGNTIYF. The CDR3 DNA reads TGCGCCAGCAGCTCAGCCGGGACAGGGGCTGGAAACACCATATATTTT. The chain uses TRBV5-1 and TRBJ1-3, with 10 bases matching TRBD1. Germline V gene sequence: CDR1 SGHRS, CDR2 YFSETQ. J was trimmed by 2 bases and V by 3 bases; bases with no gene match: 5. CDR3 length equals 16 residues.

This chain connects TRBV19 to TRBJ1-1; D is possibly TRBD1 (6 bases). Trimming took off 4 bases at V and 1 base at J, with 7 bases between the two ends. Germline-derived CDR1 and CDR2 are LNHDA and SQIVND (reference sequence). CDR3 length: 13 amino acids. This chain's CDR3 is CASSKQGNTEAFF. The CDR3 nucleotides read TGTGCCAGTAGTAAACAGGGGAACACTGAAGCTTTCTTT.

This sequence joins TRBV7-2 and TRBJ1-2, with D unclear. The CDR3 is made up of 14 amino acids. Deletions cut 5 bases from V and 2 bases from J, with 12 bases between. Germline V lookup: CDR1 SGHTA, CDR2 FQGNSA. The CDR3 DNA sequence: TGTGCCAGCAGCCTTGATGGAGCAAACTATGGCTACACCTTC. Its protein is CASSLDGANYGYTF.

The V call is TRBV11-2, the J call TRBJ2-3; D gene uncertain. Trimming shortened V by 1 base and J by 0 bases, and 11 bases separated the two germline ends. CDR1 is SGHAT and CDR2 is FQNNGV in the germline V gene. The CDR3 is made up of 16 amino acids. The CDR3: CASSLARAASTDTQYF. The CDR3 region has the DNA TGTGCCAGCAGCTTAGCGCGAGCCGCGAGCACAGATACGCAGTATTTT. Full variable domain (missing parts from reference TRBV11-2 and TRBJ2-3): EAGVAQSPRYKIIEKRQSVAFWCNPISGHATLYWYQQILGQGPKLLIQFQNNGVVDDSQLPKDRFSAERLKGVDSTLKIQPAKLEDSAVYLCASSLARAASTDTQYFGPGTRLTVL.

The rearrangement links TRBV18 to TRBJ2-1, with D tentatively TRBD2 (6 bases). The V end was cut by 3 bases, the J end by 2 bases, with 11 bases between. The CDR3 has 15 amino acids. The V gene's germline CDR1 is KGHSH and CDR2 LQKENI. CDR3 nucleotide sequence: TGTGCCAGCTCACCTGGGGGACTGGCCTACAATGAGCAGTTCTTC. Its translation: CASSPGGLAYNEQFF.

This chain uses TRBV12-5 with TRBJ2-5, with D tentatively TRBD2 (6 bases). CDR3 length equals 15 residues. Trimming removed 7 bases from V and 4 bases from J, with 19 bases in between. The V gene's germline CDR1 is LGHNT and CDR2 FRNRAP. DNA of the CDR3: TGTGCTAGTGATCGACCAGGAGGGGTTGGAGAGACCCAGTACTTC. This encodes CASDRPGGVGETQYF.

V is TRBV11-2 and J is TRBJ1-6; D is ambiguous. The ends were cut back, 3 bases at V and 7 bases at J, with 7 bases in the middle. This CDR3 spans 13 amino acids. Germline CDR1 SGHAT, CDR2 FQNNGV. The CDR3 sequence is CASSLGSNSPLHF. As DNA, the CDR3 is TGTGCCAGCAGCTTGGGATCGAATTCACCCCTCCACTTT.

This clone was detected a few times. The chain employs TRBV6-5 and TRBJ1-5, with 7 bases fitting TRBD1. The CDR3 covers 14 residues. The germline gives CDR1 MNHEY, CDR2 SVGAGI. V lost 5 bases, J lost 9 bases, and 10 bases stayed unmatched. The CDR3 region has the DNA TGTGCCAGCAGTCCCGGGACAGCCTTGCTGCCCCAGCATTTT. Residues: CASSPGTALLPQHF.